These 20 T cell receptor beta chains were all obtained from the same sample, sequenced in a study of cytomegalovirus exposure and HLA in healthy donors. PCR was performed using 60 Vbeta and 13 Jbeta primers. Sequenced by immunoSEQ multiplex PCR; TCRdb stores in-frame clones only, minus some. The profile covers some 140,000 clones, with 80% appearing a single time and about 2.2% taken by the ten largest. Sample: PBMCs. Every receptor here comes from a man under 40 in good health and CMV-seronegative.

The V gene is TRBV7-9, the J gene TRBJ2-7, with TRBD1 matching 7 bases. The CDR3 contains 15 residues. CDR1 and CDR2 from the germline V gene are SEHNR and FQNEAQ (reference sequence). After removal of 5 bases from V and 1 base from J, the junction contained 8 bases not matched to a gene. The CDR3 sequence is CASSQTTGYSYEQYF. Written as DNA, the CDR3 is TGTGCCAGCAGCCAAACGACAGGGTATTCCTACGAGCAGTACTTC.

The rearrangement links TRBV6-4 to TRBJ2-3; D possibly corresponds to TRBD2 (5 bases). Trimming took 7 bases from V and 1 from J, leaving 15 bases between them. This CDR3 has 15 amino acids. In germline, CDR1 is MRHNA, CDR2 SNTAGT. The CDR3 DNA follows: TGTGCCAGCAAGCGCGGGTCCTCTGGCACAGATACGCAGTATTTT. It translates to CASKRGSSGTDTQYF.

This rearrangement joins TRBV28 to TRBJ2-5, with 9 bases fitting TRBD2. Germline CDR1 MDHEN, CDR2 SYDVKM. This CDR3 has 20 residues. After removal of 0 bases from V and 2 bases from J, the junction contained 16 bases not matched to a gene. The CDR3 spells CASSLWGMLEAGGGQETQYF. The CDR3 nucleotides read TGTGCCAGCAGTTTATGGGGGATGCTGGAGGCGGGAGGGGGGCAAGAGACCCAGTACTTC. The variable domain in full, completed from reference TRBV28 and TRBJ2-5, reads DVKVTQSSRYLVKRTGEKVFLECVQDMDHENMFWYRQDPGLGLRLIYFSYDVKMKEKGDIPEGYSVSREKKERFSLILESASTNQTSMYLCASSLWGMLEAGGGQETQYFGPGTRLLVL.

CDR3 sequence (DNA): TGTGCCAGCAGCTTGGCACAGGGCCAAGAGACCCAGTACTTC. Its protein is CASSLAQGQETQYF. The rearrangement joins TRBV5-5 to TRBJ2-5; a weak D match, TRBD1 (6 bases). This CDR3 contains 14 residues. The ends were cut back, 0 bases at V and 1 base at J, with 7 bases in the middle. Germline V gives CDR1 SGHKS, CDR2 YYEKEE (reference sequence).

The V gene is TRBV11-3, the J gene TRBJ2-3; a possible D gene is TRBD1 (6 bases). Deletions cut 5 bases from V and 4 bases from J, with 10 bases between. Germline loops: CDR1 SGHNT, CDR2 YENEEA. The CDR3 totals 13 residues. Here the CDR3 reads CASSPRQADTQYF. The CDR3 DNA sequence: TGTGCCAGCAGCCCTAGACAGGCAGATACGCAGTATTTT.

The chain joins TRBV12-1 to TRBJ2-1; the table's D call, TRBD1, has no DNA check behind it. TRBV12-1 constitutes a pseudogene. The CDR3 length is 11 residues. This CDR3 is CASSTTNEQFF. The CDR3 nucleotides read TGTGCCAGCAGCACCACAAATGAGCAGTTCTTC.

The CDR3 here is CASSPGTYNEQFF. The CDR3 region has the DNA TGTGCCAGCTCACCCGGGACCTACAATGAGCAGTTCTTC. The V call is TRBV18, the J call TRBJ2-1; possible D gene TRBD2, 5 bases. V lost 3 bases, J lost 2 bases, and 5 bases lay in between. The CDR3 runs to 13 residues. CDR1 and CDR2 from the germline V gene are KGHSH and LQKENI.

In this sample, this clone turned up a few times. The gene calls are TRBV29-1 and TRBJ1-1; 8 nucleotides line up with TRBD1. Germline CDR1 and CDR2: SQVTM and ANQGSEA. This CDR3 spans 11 amino acids. The V and J ends lost 6 bases and 12 bases, in that order; junction bases with no gene match: 9. Here the CDR3 reads CSVGQGPGTFF. DNA for the CDR3: TGCAGCGTAGGACAGGGCCCTGGGACTTTCTTT.

The chain couples TRBV5-4 to TRBJ1-2; the D gene is possibly TRBD1 (5 bases). V lost 6 bases, J lost 5 bases, and 20 bases lay in between. CDR3 length: 15 residues. Germline loops: CDR1 SGHNT, CDR2 YYREEE (reference sequence). The CDR3 sequence: CASKTTYGGIYGYTF. The CDR3 nucleotides are TGTGCCAGCAAAACCACGTACGGGGGGATTTATGGCTACACCTTC.

The J gene is TRBJ2-5, the V gene TRBV2, with 9 bases matching TRBD1. Unmatched junction bases numbered 4, after V lost 6 bases and J lost 2 bases. Germline V gene sequence: CDR1 SNHLY, CDR2 FYNNEI. The CDR3 spans 14 residues. CDR3 sequence (DNA): TGTGCCAGCAGAACCGGGACAGGGCAAGAGACCCAGTACTTC. As protein: CASRTGTGQETQYF.

V and J are TRBV9 and TRBJ1-1; D gene ambiguous. Germline V lookup: CDR1 SGDLS, CDR2 YYNGEE. V was cut by 2 bases and J by 3 bases, with 14 bases left in between. This CDR3 is 15 amino acids long. The CDR3 DNA reads TGTGCCAGCAGCGTCGGGCGGGCACGGGACACTGAAGCTTTCTTT. Translation: CASSVGRARDTEAFF.

This clone was observed a handful of times. The J gene is TRBJ1-5, the V gene TRBV4-1, with 8 bases identical to TRBD1. The CDR3 has 15 amino acids. Germline CDR1 reads MGHRA; CDR2 reads YSYEKL. V trimming: 3 bases; J trimming: 3 bases; junction bases outside the gene matches: 4. The CDR3 nucleotides are TGCGCCAGCAGCCAGGACAGGGCGAACAATCAGCCCCAGCATTTT. Residues: CASSQDRANNQPQHF.

The chain employs TRBV18 and TRBJ2-7; 7 nucleotides match TRBD1. The junction had 6 bases not matched to a gene; V was cut back by 6 bases and J by 1 base. The CDR3 is made up of 14 amino acids. The germline V gene has CDR1 KGHSH and CDR2 LQKENI. CDR3: CASSPPGQSYEQYF. CDR3 nucleotides: TGTGCCAGCTCCCCCCCGGGACAGTCCTACGAGCAGTACTTC.

CDR3 sequence reads: CASSLVREGNTEAFF. The CDR3 bases are TGTGCCAGCAGCTTGGTTCGGGAGGGGAACACTGAAGCTTTCTTT. The chain carries TRBV5-5 and TRBJ1-1; no firm D call. Germline CDR1 is SGHKS and CDR2 is YYEKEE (reference sequence). The V gene lost 0 bases and the J gene lost 1 base, with 10 bases spanning the gap. The CDR3 runs 15 residues. The full variable domain, completed using reference TRBV5-5 and TRBJ1-1, is DAGVTQSPTHLIKTRGQQVTLRCSPISGHKSVSWYQQVLGQGPQFIFQYYEKEERGRGNFPDRFSARQFPNYSSELNVNALLLGDSALYLCASSLVREGNTEAFFGQGTRLTVV.

This clone was picked up one time. At one end, the junction sequence differs from germline, possibly due to a read error. The chain carries TRBV7-2 and TRBJ1-1; D gene ambiguous. The CDR3 totals 13 residues. Germline V gives CDR1 SGHTA, CDR2 FQGNSA. CDR3 sequence: CASTLDTYTEAFF. In DNA form, the CDR3 reads TGTGCCAGCACCTTAGACACCTACACTGAAGCTTTCTTT.

The chain joins TRBV7-2 to TRBJ1-2; D unresolved. V lost 3 bases to trimming and J lost 1 base, with 9 bases between them. Germline loops: CDR1 SGHTA, CDR2 FQGNSA. The CDR3 has 14 amino acids. This chain's CDR3 is CASSFVGGNYGYTF. The CDR3 region has the DNA TGTGCCAGCAGCTTTGTGGGAGGTAACTATGGCTACACCTTC.

V and J are TRBV9 and TRBJ2-7, with D perhaps matching TRBD1 (8 bases). CDR1 is SGDLS, CDR2 YYNGEE, per germline. Trimming took 7 bases from V and 7 from J, leaving 27 bases between them. The CDR3 has 16 residues. In DNA, the CDR3 is TGTGCCAGCGGGCGGGGGCCGACAGGGGAGTCGGGAGAGCAGTACTTC. It encodes CASGRGPTGESGEQYF.

This clone was seen more than once but under ten times. CDR3 region: CASRHRGAPHYEQYF. In DNA form, the CDR3 reads TGTGCCAGCAGACACAGGGGGGCCCCTCACTACGAGCAGTACTTC. The rearrangement links TRBV13 to TRBJ2-7; 8 bases are shared with TRBD1. The V and J ends lost 6 bases and 3 bases, in that order; junction bases with no gene match: 10. The CDR3 loop spans 15 amino acids. The germline V gene has CDR1 PRHDT and CDR2 FYEKMQ (reference sequence).

The chain recombines TRBV27 with TRBJ2-5, with 7 nucleotides matching TRBD2. The assigned J gene may be wrong: the sequence end matches TRBJ2-7 better. The CDR3 covers 14 residues. Germline-derived CDR1 and CDR2 are MNHEY and SMNVEV (reference sequence). The CDR3 sequence is CASSPGLVAYEQYF. The CDR3 DNA reads as TGTGCCAGCAGTCCCGGACTAGTCGCCTACGAGCAGTACTTC.

The rearrangement joins TRBV6-5 to TRBJ2-3, with D perhaps matching TRBD2 (6 bases). Germline lookup yields CDR1 MNHEY and CDR2 SVGAGI. V was pared by 0 bases and J by 0 bases, with 10 bases between. The CDR3 extends over 16 amino acids. The chain's CDR3 is CASSYSRLVSTDTQYF. CDR3 nucleotide sequence: TGTGCCAGCAGTTACTCTAGACTAGTAAGCACAGATACGCAGTATTTT.